Listed below are T cell receptor beta chains from one sample, sequenced in a study of T cell changes during pregnancy in multiple sclerosis. The method was immunoSEQ multiplex PCR; TCRdb's version includes in-frame clones alone and lacks a portion of them. The sample records approximately 110,000 clones, roughly 92% being singletons. The sequenced sample was peripheral blood, obtained after pregnancy. These receptor sequences come from a female donor with multiple sclerosis, enrolled in a pregnancy study. CDR3s include the opening cysteine and the closing phenylalanine or tryptophan. The D gene is left open where the match is weak. Expanded clones get a size class; other rows say once, few or many, or leave the size out.

D gene	V gene	J gene	clone size	CDR3 DNA	CDR3 protein
.	TRBV2	TRBJ2-1	.	TGTGCCAGCAGTGGAAGGACTAACTCCTACAATGAGCAGTTCTTC	CASSGRTNSYNEQFF
.	TRBV5-1	TRBJ2-5	.	TGCGCCAGCAGCTGGGGCGGGGTCCCAGAGACCCAGTACTTC	CASSWGGVPETQYF
.	TRBV7-9	TRBJ2-7	.	TGTGCCAGCAGCTTAGTACAGGGCGCCTACGAGCAGTACTTC	CASSLVQGAYEQYF
.	TRBV5-5	TRBJ2-7	.	TGTGCCAGCAGCTTCGGGCCACAGGGCGAGCAGTACTTC	CASSFGPQGEQYF
TRBD1	TRBV13	TRBJ2-7	few	TGTGCCAGCGGCGAACCTGGGACAGGATCCTACGAGCAGTACTTC	CASGEPGTGSYEQYF
TRBD2	TRBV5-1	TRBJ2-1	.	TGCGCCAGCAGCGAGGCTAGCGGGGACTACAATGAGCAGTTCTTC	CASSEASGDYNEQFF
TRBD1	TRBV27	TRBJ2-1	.	TGTGCCAGCAGTTTCGGGACAGGGACGTACAATGAGCAGTTCTTC	CASSFGTGTYNEQFF
TRBD1	TRBV19	TRBJ1-5	.	TGTGCCAGTAGTAGCGGACAGGAACTCGTCCAGGGCAATCAGCCCCAGCATTTT	CASSSGQELVQGNQPQHF
.	TRBV6-4	TRBJ1-2	.	TGTGCCAGCAGCCCCTGGGGGGTCGGTGGCTACACCTTC	CASSPWGVGGYTF
TRBD1	TRBV10-3	TRBJ1-1	.	TGTGCCACGACAGGGTTGGCCACTGAAGCTTTCTTT	CATTGLATEAFF
.	TRBV7-3	TRBJ2-3	.	TGTGCCAGCGGGTGGGGAGGCACAGATACGCAGTATTTT	CASGWGGTDTQYF
TRBD1	TRBV5-1	TRBJ2-7	.	TGCGCCAGCAGCTTGGGGACAGGAGTCTACGAGCAGTACTTC	CASSLGTGVYEQYF
.	TRBV6-5	TRBJ2-7	.	TGTGCCAGCAGTTACGACAGCACTGACTCCTACGAGCAGTACTTC	CASSYDSTDSYEQYF
.	TRBV6-1	TRBJ2-2	.	TGTGCCAGCAGTGAAGGAAGACACTACACCGGGGAGCTGTTTTTT	CASSEGRHYTGELFF
.	TRBV2	TRBJ2-7	.	TGTGCCAGCACCGAAGTCGACAGATTCTACGAGCAGTACTTC	CASTEVDRFYEQYF
TRBD2	TRBV5-4	TRBJ2-1	.	TGTGCCAGCAGCTTGCCTAGCGGATACAATGAGCAGTTCTTC	CASSLPSGYNEQFF
TRBD1	TRBV11-1	TRBJ1-2	.	TGTGCCAGCAGCTTACAACCGGGACAGGGGGTCCTCTATGGCTACACCTTC	CASSLQPGQGVLYGYTF
.	TRBV11-3	TRBJ2-1	.	TGTGCCAGCAGCTTAGACTCGCGGACTTTTTTCAATGAGCAGTTCTTC	CASSLDSRTFFNEQFF
TRBD2	TRBV7-3	TRBJ2-2	.	TGTGCCAGCAGCTTAATGCCTAGCGGGGGTCGGACCGGGGAGCTGTTTTTT	CASSLMPSGGRTGELFF
.	TRBV19	TRBJ1-1	.	TGTGCCAGTAGTACACCCCTAGGGGCGAACACTGAAGCTTTCTTT	CASSTPLGANTEAFF
.	TRBV9	TRBJ1-3	.	TGTGCCAGCAGCGCGGCAGGGATGGCTGGAAACACCATATATTTT	CASSAAGMAGNTIYF
.	TRBV2	TRBJ1-5	.	TGTGCCAGCAGTGAGGGCAGCGGGACAAATCAGCCCCAGCATTTT	CASSEGSGTNQPQHF
TRBD1	TRBV9	TRBJ1-2	.	TGTGCCAGCCGACCCCCCACAGGGGCGCGCGGCTACACCTTC	CASRPPTGARGYTF
.	TRBV18	TRBJ2-6	.	TGTGCCAGCTCCGGAGTGCCCGGGGGCTCTGGGGCCAACGTCCTGACTTTC	CASSGVPGGSGANVLTF
TRBD1	TRBV11-1	TRBJ2-5	.	TGTGCCAGCAGCTTTCTACAGGGGGCCCAAGAGACCCAGTACTTC	CASSFLQGAQETQYF
TRBD1	TRBV6-1	TRBJ1-1	.	TGTGCCAGCAGTGAAAGGACAGGGTTAACTGAAGCTTTCTTT	CASSERTGLTEAFF
.	TRBV27	TRBJ1-1	.	TGTGCCAGCAGGACGACATTCAGGGCGGCTGAAGCTTTCTTT	CASRTTFRAAEAFF
.	TRBV9	TRBJ2-4	.	TGTGCCAGCAGCGTAGCCCCCGGAGGGGAAAACATTCAGTACTTC	CASSVAPGGENIQYF
.	TRBV29-1	TRBJ1-1	once	TGCAGCGTTGAGAGCACTGAAGCTTTCTTT	CSVESTEAFF
.	TRBV5-1	TRBJ1-1	.	TGCGCCAGCACCGGGGGGTCGAACACTGAAGCTTTCTTT	CASTGGSNTEAFF
.	TRBV7-7	TRBJ2-3	.	TGTGCTAGCAGCCTATCACAGGCTAGCACAGATACGCAGTATTTT	CASSLSQASTDTQYF
.	TRBV11-2	TRBJ2-1	.	TGTGCCAGCAGCCGAGACACCTACAATGAGCAGTTCTTC	CASSRDTYNEQFF
.	TRBV5-1	TRBJ1-6	once	TGCGCCAGCAGCGAAGACGGGGTTAATTCACCCCTCCACTTT	CASSEDGVNSPLHF
TRBD1	TRBV10-3	TRBJ2-7	.	TGTGCCACTACGGGACAGGGTTCCTACGAGCAGTACTTC	CATTGQGSYEQYF
.	TRBV7-9	TRBJ2-7	once	TGTGCCAGCAGCTCAGGAGGGTTAAGGGTCATGAATTCCTACGAGCAGTACTTC	CASSSGGLRVMNSYEQYF
.	TRBV15	TRBJ1-1	.	TGTGCCACCAGCAGAGATCGACAGCCGAACACTGAAGCTTTCTTT	CATSRDRQPNTEAFF
TRBD1	TRBV13	TRBJ1-1	.	TGTGCCAGCAGCTCACTTTGGGACAGGGAAACTGAAGCTTTCTTT	CASSSLWDRETEAFF
TRBD1	TRBV30	TRBJ1-5	.	TGTGCCTGGAGTCAACAGACAGGGTTGCTTCAGCCCCAGCATTTT	CAWSQQTGLLQPQHF
TRBD1	TRBV2	TRBJ1-1	.	TGTGCCAGCAGTGATCGCGGGGACAGCAACACTGAAGCTTTCTTT	CASSDRGDSNTEAFF
TRBD1	TRBV11-2	TRBJ1-1	.	TGTGCCAGCAGCCCTTGGACAGGTTCAAGCACTGAAGCTTTCTTT	CASSPWTGSSTEAFF
.	TRBV4-2	TRBJ2-6	.	TGTGCCAGCAGCCGATCACATCCCGCGGGGCTCGGGGCCAACGTCCTGACTTTC	CASSRSHPAGLGANVLTF
TRBD1	TRBV9	TRBJ2-7	.	TGTGCCAGCAGCGAAGGACAGGGGAGCTCCTACGAGCAGTACTTC	CASSEGQGSSYEQYF
.	TRBV9	TRBJ2-7	.	TGTGCCAGCAGCCCCGGGGACACCCTCTACGAGCAGTACTTC	CASSPGDTLYEQYF
TRBD1	TRBV11-1	TRBJ1-1	.	TGTGCCAGCAGCTTGCTCGGGACAGAAAACACTGAAGCTTTCTTT	CASSLLGTENTEAFF
TRBD2	TRBV11-2	TRBJ2-5	.	TGTGCCAGCAGCTTAGAGGGACTAGCGGGGGGGCCCGAAGAGACCCAGTACTTC	CASSLEGLAGGPEETQYF
TRBD2	TRBV19	TRBJ2-5	once	TGTGCCAGTAGTGCTGACCGCGGCGGGGGCCAGTACTTC	CASSADRGGGQYF
.	TRBV4-1	TRBJ1-2	.	TGCGCCAGCAGCCAAACCTCGGACAGAGGATATGGCTACACCTTC	CASSQTSDRGYGYTF
.	TRBV5-1	TRBJ2-7	.	TGCGCCAGCAGCCCTGGCGGCAATACCCCCTACGAGCAGTACTTC	CASSPGGNTPYEQYF
.	TRBV6-5	TRBJ1-3	.	TGTGCCAGCGTTGGGCGGGGAAGTCCTGGAAACACCATATATTTT	CASVGRGSPGNTIYF
.	TRBV7-9	TRBJ1-4	.	TGTGCCAGCAGTCTCTCGGGGGGGCTCCCTGAAAAACTGTTTTTT	CASSLSGGLPEKLFF
.	TRBV11-1	TRBJ2-1	.	TGTGCCAGCAGCTCCGGACTGAGCCCATACAATGAGCAGTTCTTC	CASSSGLSPYNEQFF
TRBD1	TRBV4-1	TRBJ1-1	.	TGCGCCAGCAGCCAAGAACCCCAGGGGGCCACTGAAGCTTTCTTT	CASSQEPQGATEAFF